This TCR beta chain was profiled in a study of T-cell memory formation after mild COVID-19. In the study overall: TCR clusters were mostly confined to one donor each.

This clonotype was seen only a few times. Its cognate antigen is unknown. TCRdb re-analysed the 5' RACE reads in MiXCR, keeping a single row per CDR3 protein. This sample has 120,000 to 150,000 distinct CDR3 sequences, with around 15% found just once. This CDR3 spans 15 amino acids. The ends were cut back, 1 base at V and 3 bases at J, with 12 bases in the middle. Study-wide findings and caveats: Contracting CD4+ clones sat mainly in CM and EM; CD8+ in EMRA. The pre-infection memory compartment contained some responding clones, suggesting cross-reactive memory joined. Day 15 to 85 contracting clones showed balanced CD4/CD8; day 15 to 37 expanders favored CD4+.

The receptor's source is an adult woman who had mild COVID-19 (a few samples of this study predate the infection). Cell type and time point are not known. The J gene is TRBJ1-2, the V gene TRBV12-3 or TRBV12-4; maybe TRBD1 (5 bases). Sequencing was done on a sample of PBMCs or a T cell subset sorted from them (not recorded which). The CDR3: CASSLVVGVHYGYTF. Written as DNA, the CDR3 is TGTGCCAGCAGTTTAGTGGTGGGGGTTCACTATGGCTACACCTTC.